This TCR beta chain was identified in a study of tumor-infiltrating lymphocytes in localized non-small cell lung cancer. Study findings and constraints: Only some patients had TCR sequencing, depending on available tissue. TCRbeta sequencing showed higher T cell infiltration in tumors than uninvolved lung. Tumor T-cell fraction was not associated with recurrence-free survival.

TCRdb keeps only in-frame clones here, not all; method: immunoSEQ multiplex PCR. The data show 20,000 to 25,000 clones, with about three fifths seen just once and around 5% held by the top ten. Trimming cost V 7 bases and J 5 bases, with 17 bases left between them. Germline values: CDR1 SEHNR, CDR2 FQNEAQ (reference sequence). The CDR3 is 14 amino acids. This clone turned up a few times. Its antigen is unknown. The rearrangement links TRBV7-9 to TRBJ2-5, with a tentative D call TRBD2 (6 bases). The clonotype originates from a human donor with non-small cell lung cancer. The material sequenced was lung tumor tissue. CDR3 sequence: CASTPRGGGETQYF. CDR3 bases: TGTGCCAGCACCCCGCGGGGCGGCGGGGAGACCCAGTACTTC.